The 10 T cell receptor beta chains below come from one sample, sequenced in a study of blood T cell repertoires in COVID-19. Sequencing was performed with immunoSEQ multiplex PCR; in TCRdb, only in-frame clones are kept and a portion is missing. The table has around 190,000 clones, approximately 91% seen once. Sequences were obtained from peripheral blood. Source of these receptors: a man in his fifties with COVID-19, enrolled during active disease.

The chain combines TRBV7-2 with TRBJ2-1; 10 nucleotides agree with TRBD1. CDR3 length: 16 residues. The V segment lost 1 base and the J segment 7 bases; nucleotides outside the gene matches: 7. Germline V CDR1 and CDR2: SGHTA, FQGNSA. The CDR3 sequence is CASSLGPGTGDNEQFF. In nucleotides, the CDR3 is TGTGCCAGCAGCTTAGGCCCCGGGACAGGGGATAATGAGCAGTTCTTC.

This chain links TRBV30 with TRBJ1-5; D remains unclear. This CDR3 is 13 amino acids long. Germline values: CDR1 GTSNPN, CDR2 SVGIG (reference sequence). V was cut by 1 base and J by 5 bases, with 9 bases left in between. The CDR3 loop is CAWSAGDDQPQHF. The CDR3 bases are TGTGCCTGGAGTGCAGGTGACGATCAGCCCCAGCATTTT.

This chain links TRBV4-2 with TRBJ2-2, with TRBD2 matching 7 bases. CDR1 is LGHNA and CDR2 is YNFKEQ in the germline V gene. This CDR3 is built from 20 residues. The V segment lost 1 base and the J segment 8 bases; nucleotides outside the gene matches: 22. The CDR3 DNA is TGTGCCAGCAGCCAAGGCGATCCTAGGACTATGGCGGGAGTGAGAGGGGAGCTGTTTTTT. It yields the protein CASSQGDPRTMAGVRGELFF.

CDR3: CASSERGQGQETQYF. CDR3 nucleotides: TGTGCCAGCAGTGAACGGGGACAGGGTCAAGAGACCCAGTACTTC. The chain is built from TRBV2 and TRBJ2-5; TRBD1 aligns across 9 bases. Germline V gene data show CDR1 as SNHLY and CDR2 as FYNNEI. V gave up 2 bases and J gave up 2 bases; unmatched junction bases: 3. This CDR3 has 15 residues.

The chain joins TRBV6-5 to TRBJ2-2; 11 bases align to TRBD1. The CDR3 is 15 residues long. Germline loops: CDR1 MNHEY, CDR2 SVGAGI. With V trimmed by 6 bases and J by 6 bases, 6 bases remained unmatched. This chain's CDR3 is CASRTGTGGAGELFF. The CDR3, as DNA: TGTGCCAGCAGAACCGGGACAGGGGGTGCCGGGGAGCTGTTTTTT.

This chain uses TRBV5-1 with TRBJ2-1; perhaps TRBD1 as D (7 bases). Looked up from germline, CDR1 is SGHRS and CDR2 is YFSETQ. CDR3 length: 14 residues. V lost 2 bases and J 7 bases, leaving 13 bases between the germline ends. Here the CDR3 DNA reads TGCGCCAGCAGCTTTACCCCAGGGGGGAATGAGCAGTTCTTC. It yields the protein CASSFTPGGNEQFF. Drawing the rest from reference TRBV5-1 and TRBJ2-1, the complete variable domain is KAGVTQTPRYLIKTRGQQVTLSCSPISGHRSVSWYQQTPGQGLQFLFEYFSETQRNKGNFPGRFSGRQFSNSRSEMNVSTLELGDSALYLCASSFTPGGNEQFFGPGTRLTVL.

The rearrangement links TRBV5-1 to TRBJ2-3; 10 bases agree with TRBD2. V shed 3 bases and J 1 base; nucleotides not matched to a gene: 20. The CDR3 runs 21 residues. Germline V lookup: CDR1 SGHRS, CDR2 YFSETQ. CDR3 in DNA: TGCGCCAGCAGCTCCTCTGCTACAGGCCCCTCCGGGACTAGCGGCACAGATACGCAGTATTTT. This sequence encodes CASSSSATGPSGTSGTDTQYF.

This chain joins TRBV6-2 or TRBV6-3 and TRBJ2-2; 9 bases are shared with TRBD1. The CDR3 is made up of 14 amino acids. Per the germline V gene, CDR1 is MNHEY and CDR2 is SVGEGT. The V gene end was trimmed by 7 bases and the J gene end by 9 bases; junction bases not matched to a gene: 9. CDR3 region: CASTPGQGARELFF. CDR3 sequence (DNA): TGTGCCAGCACCCCGGGACAGGGTGCTAGGGAGCTGTTTTTT.

DNA of the CDR3: TGTGCTAGCGCTCTTAGCGGGAACTCCTACGAGCAGTACTTC. Residues: CASALSGNSYEQYF. The chain recombines TRBV12-5 with TRBJ2-7; 8 bases map to TRBD2. V was pared by 9 bases and J by 0 bases, with 7 bases of the junction left unmatched. CDR1 and CDR2 from the germline V gene are LGHNT and FRNRAP. The CDR3 consists of 14 residues.

This clone appeared once. The gene calls are TRBV5-6 and TRBJ2-3; 8 bases align to TRBD1. This CDR3 contains 14 residues. Germline values: CDR1 SGHDT, CDR2 YYEEEE. Trimming at V came to 3 bases and at J to 2 bases, leaving 2 bases not matched to a gene. The CDR3 here is CASSWGQVTDTQYF. The CDR3 DNA sequence: TGTGCCAGCAGCTGGGGACAGGTCACAGATACGCAGTATTTT.